This entry concerns a single T cell receptor (beta chain). The data stem from a study of T cell changes during pregnancy in multiple sclerosis. Trimming removed 3 bases from V and 1 base from J, with 13 bases in between. The V gene's germline CDR1 is MNHNS and CDR2 SASEGT. The CDR3 length is 15 residues. Using immunoSEQ multiplex PCR, the repertoire was profiled, and TCRdb retains in-frame clones only, with some absent. The table records 73,000 or so clones, about 89% of them present only once. Sample: peripheral blood, taken in the second trimester of pregnancy. The receptor's source is a female donor with multiple sclerosis, enrolled in a pregnancy study. The chain combines TRBV6-1 with TRBJ2-7; D gene uncertain. CDR3 region: CASSDNRLSSYEQYF. CDR3 DNA: TGTGCCAGCAGTGATAATCGCCTATCTTCCTACGAGCAGTACTTC.